The 31 T cell receptor beta chains listed next were all sequenced from one sample in a study of OX40 agonist ivuxolimab in advanced cancers. The table came from immunoSEQ multiplex PCR; TCRdb's copy has only in-frame clones and leaves some out. The sample shows about 95,000 clones, roughly 91% of them seen only once. This material consisted of CD4+ or CD8+ T cells sorted from blood, taken in a trial of the OX40 agonist ivuxolimab. These receptors originate from an adult with an advanced solid tumor such as melanoma, head and neck, liver or kidney cancer.

This sequence joins TRBV20-1 and TRBJ2-7; weak D call: TRBD1 (5 bases). V dropped 6 bases and J dropped 6 bases, with 9 bases sitting between them. The length of the CDR3 is 10 residues. Germline V gene data show CDR1 as DFQATT and CDR2 as SNEGSKA (reference sequence). In DNA, the CDR3 is TGCAGTGCCTCCAGGGTCGAGCAGTACTTC. This encodes CSASRVEQYF.

The rearrangement links TRBV19 to TRBJ2-1, with TRBD2 matching over 9 bases. The ends lost 2 bases at V and 9 bases at J; junction bases unmatched: 8. The CDR3 totals 15 residues. Per germline, CDR1 LNHDA and CDR2 SQIVND (reference sequence). CDR3 in DNA: TGTGCCAGTAGTATAAAAGCGGGAGGCCTTAGTGAGCAGTTCTTC. Amino acids: CASSIKAGGLSEQFF.

The J gene is TRBJ1-4, the V gene TRBV6-1; D is unclear. Germline CDR1 MNHNS, CDR2 SASEGT. V lost 0 bases, J lost 8 bases, and 7 bases lay in between. The CDR3 contains 13 residues. The CDR3 reads CASSEARGEKLFF. The CDR3 region has the DNA TGTGCCAGCAGTGAAGCGCGAGGGGAAAAACTGTTTTTT.

V gene TRBV5-8 combines with J gene TRBJ2-7; unclear D gene. V dropped 2 bases and J dropped 6 bases, with 6 bases sitting between them. From germline, CDR1 is SGHTS and CDR2 YDEGEE. The CDR3 runs 11 residues. CDR3 bases: TGTGCCAGCAGCTTCCTATTCGAGCAGTACTTC. This codes for CASSFLFEQYF.

The chain is built from TRBV4-3 and TRBJ2-7; 9 nucleotides line up with TRBD2. This CDR3 region has 17 residues. The V gene's germline CDR1 is LGHNA and CDR2 YSLEER. V lost 1 base to trimming and J lost 5 bases; unmatched junction nucleotides: 12. Here the CDR3 DNA reads TGCGCCAGCAGCCAAGGAAACGGCGGGAGGGCCGGGGACGAGCAGTACTTC. It is translated as CASSQGNGGRAGDEQYF.

V gene TRBV28 combines with J gene TRBJ2-7; 8 nucleotides match TRBD1. The CDR3 runs to 15 residues. With V trimmed by 5 bases and J by 2 bases, 8 bases remained unmatched. Germline V gene sequence: CDR1 MDHEN, CDR2 SYDVKM. CDR3 in DNA: TGTGCCAGCAGTGAAGCCAGGGGGCCGACCTACGAGCAGTACTTC. Its translation is CASSEARGPTYEQYF.

The chain links TRBV5-6 to TRBJ1-3; D is unresolved. The CDR3 contains 15 residues. Between the trimmed V and J ends, which lost 0 bases and 1 base, there was a span of 8 bases. The germline CDR1 and CDR2 sequences are SGHDT and YYEEEE. The CDR3 spells CASSLGRQSGNTIYF. The DNA for the CDR3 is TGTGCCAGCAGCTTGGGGCGCCAGTCTGGAAACACCATATATTTT.

The CDR3 is CSVEVLAGGRDEQYF. The DNA for the CDR3 is TGCAGCGTTGAAGTTCTGGCGGGAGGCAGGGACGAGCAGTACTTC. The gene calls are TRBV29-1 and TRBJ2-7; 8 nucleotides align to TRBD2. The CDR3 has 15 amino acids. The J segment lost 5 bases and the V segment lost 1 base, leaving 10 bases of the junction unmatched. The germline V gene encodes CDR1 SQVTM and CDR2 ANQGSEA.

The sample holds a few counts of this clone. CDR3 sequence reads: CASSHREAISEAFF. As DNA, the CDR3 is TGTGCCAGCAGCCACAGGGAGGCTATCAGTGAAGCTTTCTTT. The rearrangement links TRBV5-6 to TRBJ1-1, with TRBD1 as a possible D gene (6 bases). V was cut by 4 bases and J by 7 bases, with 17 bases left in between. CDR1 SGHDT and CDR2 YYEEEE come from the germline V gene. The CDR3 covers 14 residues.

The chain recombines TRBV25-1 with TRBJ2-2; 8 bases match TRBD2. Germline CDR1 is MGHDK and CDR2 is SYGVNS. Unmatched junction bases numbered 2, after V lost 7 bases and J lost 1 base. The CDR3 totals 14 residues. The CDR3 nucleotides read TGTGCCAGCAAAACTAGCGGGAACACCGGGGAGCTGTTTTTT. Translation: CASKTSGNTGELFF.

The rearrangement joins TRBV7-8 to TRBJ2-3, with TRBD2 identical over 8 bases. Trimming at V came to 3 bases and at J to 3 bases, leaving 5 bases not matched to a gene. The CDR3 has 15 amino acids. CDR1 is SGHVS, CDR2 FQNEAQ, per germline. The CDR3 DNA sequence: TGTGCCAGCAGCTTCGTCGGCGGGAGGACAGATACGCAGTATTTT. Amino acid sequence: CASSFVGGRTDTQYF.

V gene TRBV9 combines with J gene TRBJ2-3, with 7 bases fitting TRBD2. CDR3 size: 14 residues. Germline V CDR1 and CDR2: SGDLS, YYNGEE. V was clipped by 7 bases and J by 2 bases; unmatched bases: 7. DNA for the CDR3: TGTGCCAGCTCCCTAGCGGACAACACAGATACGCAGTATTTT. This gives the protein CASSLADNTDTQYF.

This clone was observed a single time. The chain recombines TRBV7-8 with TRBJ1-1, with unresolved D. Germline V gene data show CDR1 as SGHVS and CDR2 as FQNEAQ. CDR3 length: 14 amino acids. Trimming removed 3 bases at V and 0 bases at J, with 8 bases between. CDR3: CASSLGWMNTEAFF. The CDR3 bases are TGTGCCAGCAGCTTGGGGTGGATGAACACTGAAGCTTTCTTT.

V gene TRBV5-1 combines with J gene TRBJ2-3, with D perhaps TRBD2 (7 bases). The CDR3 totals 14 residues. Trimming pared 4 bases from V and 6 bases from J, leaving 15 bases between. Germline-derived CDR1 and CDR2 are SGHRS and YFSETQ. In DNA form, the CDR3 reads TGCGCCAGCAGCCAAGGGGGGGAGTGGGATACGCAGTATTTT. It yields the protein CASSQGGEWDTQYF.

This chain connects TRBV5-1 to TRBJ1-3, with a possible D match to TRBD1 (5 bases). This CDR3 is built from 18 residues. Per germline, CDR1 SGHRS and CDR2 YFSETQ. V gave up 0 bases and J gave up 4 bases, with 20 bases separating them. The CDR3 region is CASSLDPKGRRAGNTIYF. The CDR3 coding sequence is TGCGCCAGCAGCTTGGACCCAAAGGGCCGCAGGGCGGGAAACACCATATATTTT.

CDR3: CASSGDGPPYEQYF. The CDR3 nucleotides are TGCGCCAGCAGCGGGGACGGACCCCCCTACGAGCAGTACTTC. The chain joins TRBV5-1 to TRBJ2-7; D might be TRBD1 or TRBD2, each matching 5 bases. Germline values: CDR1 SGHRS, CDR2 YFSETQ. CDR3 length: 14 amino acids. The germline V and J ends were trimmed by 4 bases and 2 bases, with 13 bases remaining between them.

V gene TRBV2 combines with J gene TRBJ2-6; weak D call: TRBD2 (7 bases). V was clipped by 6 bases and J by 2 bases, with 14 bases between them. From germline, CDR1 is SNHLY and CDR2 FYNNEI. CDR3 length: 16 residues. Here the CDR3 reads CASREQGLTGANVLTF. In DNA, the CDR3 is TGTGCCAGCAGAGAACAGGGACTAACTGGGGCCAACGTCCTGACTTTC.

This clone was recorded once. V is TRBV5-6 and J is TRBJ1-5; possibly TRBD1 for D (6 bases). This CDR3 has 14 residues. Trimming pared 4 bases from V and 3 bases from J, leaving 11 bases between. The germline V gene encodes CDR1 SGHDT and CDR2 YYEEEE. This CDR3 is CASSPTGSNQPQHF. The CDR3, as DNA: TGTGCCAGCAGCCCCACAGGGTCCAATCAGCCCCAGCATTTT.

CDR3 in amino acids: CASRVTPDYEQYF. For the CDR3, the DNA is TGCGCCAGCAGGGTGACGCCTGACTACGAGCAGTACTTC. The genes are TRBV5-1 and TRBJ2-7, with D unresolved. Germline lookup yields CDR1 SGHRS and CDR2 YFSETQ. The CDR3 length is 13 residues. V shed 5 bases and J shed 3 bases, with 12 bases lying between them.

The chain is built from TRBV27 and TRBJ2-7, with a weak D call TRBD1 (5 bases). Germline lookup yields CDR1 MNHEY and CDR2 SMNVEV (reference sequence). Trimming took 2 bases from V and 4 from J, leaving 18 bases between them. The CDR3 loop spans 16 amino acids. CDR3 in DNA: TGTGCCAGCAGTTTAAGTGGGGCGAGCCATCTATACGAGCAGTACTTC. It is translated as CASSLSGASHLYEQYF.

The V call is TRBV7-2, the J call TRBJ1-3, with 8 bases matching TRBD1. CDR1 and CDR2 from the germline V gene are SGHTA and FQGNSA. CDR3 size: 16 residues. Trimming at V came to 3 bases and at J to 4 bases, leaving 8 bases not matched to a gene. As DNA, the CDR3 is TGTGCCAGCAGCTTGACCCATCGGACAGGGGGAAACACCATATATTTT. Translation: CASSLTHRTGGNTIYF.

The sample holds one count of this clone. The genes are TRBV6-5 and TRBJ1-4; a weak D match, TRBD1 (6 bases). The CDR3 runs 15 residues. Germline CDR1 is MNHEY and CDR2 is SVGAGI. V was cut by 0 bases and J by 8 bases, with 13 bases left in between. In DNA form, the CDR3 reads TGTGCCAGCAGTTACTCGACGGGGGGCGGAGAAAAACTGTTTTTT. Its translation is CASSYSTGGGEKLFF.

V usage is TRBV5-1 and J usage is TRBJ2-3, with TRBD1 as a possible D gene (5 bases). Germline CDR1 reads SGHRS; CDR2 reads YFSETQ. Trimming removed 1 base from V and 4 bases from J, with 10 bases in between. This CDR3 has 14 amino acids. The CDR3 is CASSLPRVPDTQYF. As DNA, the CDR3 is TGCGCCAGCAGCTTGCCCAGGGTGCCAGATACGCAGTATTTT.

The J gene is TRBJ1-2, the V gene TRBV6-4, with 9 bases lining up with TRBD1. J lost 4 bases, V lost 5 bases, and 11 bases had no gene match. The CDR3 runs 16 residues. Looked up from germline, CDR1 is MRHNA and CDR2 is SNTAGT. DNA for the CDR3: TGTGCCAGCAGTCAACAACCGGGACAGGGTCGCTATGGCTACACCTTC. It is translated as CASSQQPGQGRYGYTF.

The V gene is TRBV27, the J gene TRBJ2-3; 7 nucleotides agree with TRBD2. Germline lookup yields CDR1 MNHEY and CDR2 SMNVEV (reference sequence). This CDR3 is built from 16 residues. J gave up 0 bases and V 10 bases, and 13 bases lay outside the gene matches. CDR3 nucleotides: TGTGCCACCAGGGCCGGGGGTAGCGGGAGCACAGATACGCAGTATTTT. The encoded protein is CATRAGGSGSTDTQYF.

The chain carries TRBV7-2 and TRBJ2-7, with 8 bases matching TRBD1. V dropped 3 bases and J dropped 4; count of bases not matched to a gene: 8. The V gene's germline CDR1 is SGHTA and CDR2 FQGNSA. The CDR3 spans 15 residues. CDR3 loop: CASSFIQGDRYEQYF. CDR3 DNA: TGTGCCAGCAGCTTCATACAGGGGGACAGGTACGAGCAGTACTTC. Supplemented by reference TRBV7-2 and TRBJ2-7, the full variable domain reads GAGVSQSPSNKVTEKGKDVELRCDPISGHTALYWYRQSLGQGLEFLIYFQGNSAPDKSGLPSDRFSAERTGGSVSTLTIQRTQQEDSAVYLCASSFIQGDRYEQYFGPGTRLTVT.

V and J are TRBV27 and TRBJ1-5, with TRBD1 matching 10 bases. CDR1 is MNHEY and CDR2 is SMNVEV in the germline V gene (reference sequence). There are 16 residues in the CDR3. With 0 bases clipped from V and 7 bases from J, the junction kept 6 bases outside the gene matches. CDR3 nucleotides: TGTGCCAGCAGTTTATCGCTAGGGACAGGGGTGCAGCCCCAGCATTTT. Residues: CASSLSLGTGVQPQHF.

This chain joins TRBV11-2 and TRBJ2-1; D is possibly TRBD2 (6 bases). V shed 5 bases and J shed 0 bases, with 17 bases lying between them. The CDR3 consists of 17 residues. Germline CDR1 is SGHAT and CDR2 is FQNNGV. CDR3 residues: CASSKTEGTSSYNEQFF. The CDR3 nucleotides read TGTGCCAGCAGCAAAACGGAGGGAACGAGCTCCTACAATGAGCAGTTCTTC.

This clone came up a few times. J is TRBJ1-1 and V is TRBV9; D ambiguous. Trimming shortened V by 4 bases and J by 5 bases, and 15 bases separated the two germline ends. The CDR3 length is 14 residues. From germline, CDR1 is SGDLS and CDR2 YYNGEE. The CDR3 nucleotides are TGTGCCAGCAGCCCTGGTCTGTCGGGGACTGAAGCTTTCTTT. Translating gives CASSPGLSGTEAFF.

This rearrangement joins TRBV7-9 to TRBJ2-6; D is perhaps TRBD2 (5 bases). V lost 8 bases to trimming and J lost 0 bases, with 5 bases between them. This CDR3 has 13 amino acids. From germline, CDR1 is SEHNR and CDR2 FQNEAQ (reference sequence). The CDR3 coding sequence is TGTGCCAGCCGGGGCTCTGGGGCCAACGTCCTGACTTTC. Translation gives CASRGSGANVLTF.

J is TRBJ1-1 and V is TRBV30; D is unclear. Per germline, CDR1 GTSNPN and CDR2 SVGIG (reference sequence). This CDR3 comprises 13 residues. Trimming removed 3 bases at V and 1 base at J, with 9 bases between. CDR3 region: CAWRRTQNTEAFF. CDR3 in DNA: TGTGCCTGGAGGAGAACACAGAACACTGAAGCTTTCTTT.